A single sample is the source of the 29 T cell receptor beta chains below, sequenced in a study of T cells in narcolepsy. Generated by immunoSEQ multiplex PCR, the TCRdb table keeps only in-frame clones and is missing some. The table shows around 27,000 clones, with roughly four fifths occurring only once. The sequenced sample consisted of CD45RA- memory CD4+ T cells from PBMCs. These receptors were taken from a human donor with narcolepsy.

The chain employs TRBV28 and TRBJ1-4; D gene uncertain. V was cut by 6 bases and J by 4 bases, with 15 bases left in between. CDR1 and CDR2 from the germline V gene are MDHEN and SYDVKM. The CDR3 has 15 amino acids. Here the CDR3 reads CASRTSGVNNEKLFF. CDR3 bases: TGTGCCAGCAGGACCTCGGGAGTCAATAATGAAAAACTGTTTTTT.

The chain recombines TRBV11-2 with TRBJ2-5; 7 bases map to TRBD1. The J segment lost 4 bases and the V segment lost 0 bases, leaving 2 bases of the junction unmatched. CDR3 size: 14 residues. Germline lookup yields CDR1 SGHAT and CDR2 FQNNGV. CDR3 nucleotides: TGTGCCAGCAGCTTAGAAAGGACAGGAGAGACCCAGTACTTC. Amino acids: CASSLERTGETQYF.

This clone was found a few times. The genes are TRBV6-6 and TRBJ1-1, with D maybe TRBD1 (6 bases). Per the germline V gene, CDR1 is MNHNY and CDR2 is SVGAGI (reference sequence). The CDR3 sequence is 16 residues long. V gave up 2 bases and J gave up 4 bases, with 17 bases separating them. The CDR3, as DNA: TGTGCCAGCAGTTACGCCGAGGGGGGGTTCGGCACTGAAGCTTTCTTT. It is translated as CASSYAEGGFGTEAFF.

The chain employs TRBV11-2 and TRBJ2-5; no clear D. Trimming removed 5 bases from V and 5 bases from J, with 9 bases in between. This CDR3 is built from 12 residues. From germline, CDR1 is SGHAT and CDR2 FQNNGV. The CDR3 protein is CASSPLSETQYF. The CDR3 DNA reads TGTGCCAGCAGCCCGCTCTCGGAGACCCAGTACTTC. The full variable domain, rest sourced from reference TRBV11-2 and TRBJ2-5, is EAGVAQSPRYKIIEKRQSVAFWCNPISGHATLYWYQQILGQGPKLLIQFQNNGVVDDSQLPKDRFSAERLKGVDSTLKIQPAKLEDSAVYLCASSPLSETQYFGPGTRLLVL.

The CDR3 is CASRLTGVRPQHF. The CDR3 DNA reads as TGTGCCAGCAGACTGACAGGGGTTAGGCCCCAGCATTTT. The V and J genes are TRBV28 and TRBJ1-5, with 8 bases matching TRBD1. The germline V gene encodes CDR1 MDHEN and CDR2 SYDVKM. The CDR3 extends over 13 amino acids. V was clipped by 6 bases and J by 9 bases; unmatched bases: 7.

The CDR3, as DNA: TGTGCCAGCAGCTTGGAAGGAGGGCCAGTAGGCTACACCTTC. This sequence encodes CASSLEGGPVGYTF. The chain combines TRBV5-4 with TRBJ1-2, with unresolved D. Germline CDR1 reads SGHNT; CDR2 reads YYREEE (reference sequence). Trimming pared 0 bases from V and 8 bases from J, leaving 14 bases between. The CDR3 sequence is 14 residues long.

This clone was seen more than once but under ten times. The chain couples TRBV5-1 to TRBJ2-5, with TRBD1 as a possible D gene (6 bases). The CDR3 spans 16 residues. With 0 bases removed from V and 5 bases from J, the gap between germline ends came to 17 bases. Looked up from germline, CDR1 is SGHRS and CDR2 is YFSETQ. The CDR3 protein is CASSLAGGGGGETQYF. Written as DNA, the CDR3 is TGCGCCAGCAGCTTGGCCGGTGGGGGCGGCGGGGAGACCCAGTACTTC.

The J gene is TRBJ2-5, the V gene TRBV5-6; 7 nucleotides match TRBD1. Trimming at V came to 4 bases and at J to 0 bases, leaving 6 bases not matched to a gene. CDR3 size: 15 residues. CDR1 SGHDT and CDR2 YYEEEE come from the germline V gene. The CDR3 protein is CASSLVGTDQETQYF. The CDR3 DNA sequence: TGTGCCAGCAGCCTGGTCGGGACAGACCAAGAGACCCAGTACTTC. Together with reference TRBV5-6 and TRBJ2-5, the CDR3 gives the full variable domain: DAGVTQSPTHLIKTRGQQVTLRCSPKSGHDTVSWYQQALGQGPQFIFQYYEEEERQRGNFPDRFSGHQFPNYSSELNVNALLLGDSALYLCASSLVGTDQETQYFGPGTRLLVL.

This chain uses TRBV14 with TRBJ1-1; D may be TRBD1 (6 bases). V lost 3 bases to trimming and J lost 5 bases, with 13 bases between them. CDR1 SGHDN and CDR2 FVKESK come from the germline V gene. This CDR3 spans 14 amino acids. The CDR3 spells CASSHRGLGTEAFF. CDR3 in DNA: TGTGCCAGCAGCCATCGGGGGCTCGGAACTGAAGCTTTCTTT. Complete variable domain (other parts from reference TRBV14 and TRBJ1-1): EAGVTQFPSHSVIEKGQTVTLRCDPISGHDNLYWYRRVMGKEIKFLLHFVKESKQDESGMPNNRFLAERTGGTYSTLKVQPAELEDSGVYFCASSHRGLGTEAFFGQGTRLTVV.

This clone was seen a handful of times. The chain joins TRBV7-2 to TRBJ1-4; 7 bases map to TRBD1. CDR1 and CDR2 (germline): SGHTA, FQGNSA. The CDR3 runs 15 residues. V shed 7 bases and J 4 bases; nucleotides not matched to a gene: 9. The CDR3 bases are TGTGCCAGCACAGGGGGGGCTAGGCTTAATGAAAAACTGTTTTTT. Its protein product is CASTGGARLNEKLFF.

The rearrangement uses TRBV11-2 and TRBJ1-1, with a possible D match to TRBD1 (5 bases). The CDR3 runs to 14 residues. In germline, CDR1 is SGHAT, CDR2 FQNNGV. The ends were cut back, 1 base at V and 2 bases at J, with 8 bases in the middle. The CDR3 loop is CASSLGGSNTEAFF. CDR3 in DNA: TGTGCCAGCAGCTTAGGGGGCAGCAACACTGAAGCTTTCTTT.

The rearrangement links TRBV6-5 to TRBJ2-7; D unclear. The CDR3 totals 13 residues. Between the trimmed V and J ends, which lost 6 bases and 2 bases, there was a span of 11 bases. Germline V gene lookup returns CDR1 MNHEY and CDR2 SVGAGI. The CDR3 DNA sequence: TGTGCCAGCAGAGCCCCACTCCCCTACGAGCAGTACTTC. Translation: CASRAPLPYEQYF.

This chain uses TRBV11-2 with TRBJ2-1; D is uncertain. Germline CDR1 reads SGHAT; CDR2 reads FQNNGV. V gave up 4 bases and J gave up 4 bases, with 5 bases separating them. The CDR3 runs 12 residues. The chain's CDR3 is CASSSKYNEQFF. CDR3 DNA: TGTGCCAGCAGCTCTAAATACAATGAGCAGTTCTTC.

This chain links TRBV4-1 with TRBJ1-6; D is possibly TRBD1 (6 bases). V was cut by 4 bases and J by 2 bases, with 15 bases left in between. CDR1 is MGHRA, CDR2 YSYEKL, per germline. The CDR3 runs to 17 residues. The CDR3 is CASSRNRVIAYNSPLHF. The CDR3 DNA sequence: TGCGCCAGCAGCCGAAACAGGGTCATAGCCTATAATTCACCCCTCCACTTT.

The DNA for the CDR3 is TGTGCCATCGGGGATGGGTTCTACGAGCAGTACTTC. Translation: CAIGDGFYEQYF. The chain uses TRBV27 and TRBJ2-7; D possibly corresponds to TRBD2 (5 bases). The CDR3 length is 12 residues. Trimming cost V 10 bases and J 3 bases, with 13 bases left between them. The germline gives CDR1 MNHEY, CDR2 SMNVEV (reference sequence).

This chain links TRBV12-5 with TRBJ1-6, with 7 bases lining up with TRBD1. The CDR3 has 22 residues. Looked up from germline, CDR1 is LGHNT and CDR2 is FRNRAP. Trimming took 3 bases from V and 0 from J; bases not matched to a gene: 20. The CDR3 DNA is TGTGCTAGTGGTTTAGGCCTAGGGACCCCCGTACAGGGGAGCTCCTATAATTCACCCCTCCACTTT. This translates into CASGLGLGTPVQGSSYNSPLHF.

The chain joins TRBV19 to TRBJ1-5; D is unclear. With 3 bases removed from V and 6 bases from J, the gap between germline ends came to 18 bases. Germline V gives CDR1 LNHDA, CDR2 SQIVND (reference sequence). This CDR3 contains 16 residues. The CDR3 DNA reads TGTGCCAGTAGTATTGGGCGTAGGCCAGGAGGTCAGCCCCAGCATTTT. This codes for CASSIGRRPGGQPQHF.

The genes are TRBV5-4 and TRBJ1-1; D may be TRBD1 (5 bases). V lost 4 bases and J lost 10, with 20 bases in between. Germline V gene data show CDR1 as SGHNT and CDR2 as YYREEE (reference sequence). This CDR3 contains 14 residues. As DNA, the CDR3 is TGTGCCAGCAGCCATTACGGGACGGGGCTCGGAGCTTTCTTT. It is translated as CASSHYGTGLGAFF.

The chain has TRBV10-3 and TRBJ1-3, with TRBD1 identical over 9 bases. From germline, CDR1 is ENHRY and CDR2 SYGVKD. The CDR3 spans 14 residues. The V segment lost 7 bases and the J segment 8 bases; nucleotides outside the gene matches: 9. CDR3 loop: CAITTPGQGDTIYF. The CDR3 DNA reads as TGTGCCATCACCACTCCGGGACAGGGAGACACCATATATTTT.

The chain is built from TRBV6-5 and TRBJ2-1; 11 bases match TRBD2. Trimming took 6 bases from V and 7 from J; bases not matched to a gene: 5. The CDR3 length is 14 residues. Germline V gene lookup returns CDR1 MNHEY and CDR2 SVGAGI. The CDR3 loop reads CASRLAGARNEQFF. The CDR3 DNA reads as TGTGCCAGCAGACTAGCGGGGGCAAGGAATGAGCAGTTCTTC.

The chain couples TRBV6-1 to TRBJ2-4; D is ambiguous. This CDR3 region has 13 residues. V was shortened by 2 bases and J by 7 bases, with 9 bases between the two germline ends. The germline V gene has CDR1 MNHNS and CDR2 SASEGT. The CDR3 is CASSENRGNIQYF. CDR3 DNA: TGTGCCAGCAGTGAAAACCGTGGCAACATTCAGTACTTC.

The chain links TRBV5-1 to TRBJ1-5; D is ambiguous. CDR1 and CDR2 (germline): SGHRS, YFSETQ. CDR3 length: 15 residues. V lost 2 bases and J lost 0, with 9 bases in between. The CDR3 nucleotides are TGCGCCAGCAGCTTCGACGGTTATAGCAATCAGCCCCAGCATTTT. It specifies CASSFDGYSNQPQHF.

The rearrangement links TRBV14 to TRBJ1-1; no clear D gene. With 0 bases removed from V and 1 base from J, the gap between germline ends came to 18 bases. Germline CDR1 and CDR2: SGHDN and FVKESK. The CDR3 runs 18 residues. The CDR3 DNA is TGTGCCAGCAGCCAAGACCCGCGCCGTGGCCGAGAGAACACTGAAGCTTTCTTT. It encodes CASSQDPRRGRENTEAFF.

J is TRBJ2-7 and V is TRBV7-9, with 13 bases lining up with TRBD2. CDR1 and CDR2 (germline): SEHNR, FQNEAQ (reference sequence). The J segment lost 5 bases and the V segment lost 8 bases, leaving 6 bases of the junction unmatched. This CDR3 is built from 14 residues. CDR3 DNA sequence: TGTGCCAGCGGCAGGACTAGCGGGGGTCACGAGCAGTACTTC. Amino acid sequence: CASGRTSGGHEQYF.

This clone has more than one count but fewer than ten. CDR3 region: CAWTSGAKTQYF. CDR3 bases: TGTGCCTGGACTAGCGGGGCAAAGACCCAGTACTTC. The chain recombines TRBV30 with TRBJ2-5, with 9 bases lining up with TRBD2. The germline CDR1 and CDR2 sequences are GTSNPN and SVGIG (reference sequence). CDR3 size: 12 residues. Trimming cost V 4 bases and J 6 bases; bases outside gene matches: 3.

The CDR3: CASRHTGEGSPLHF. Written as DNA, the CDR3 is TGTGCCAGCAGGCATACAGGGGAAGGATCACCCCTCCACTTT. The V call is TRBV28, the J call TRBJ1-6; 7 bases match TRBD1. Per the germline V gene, CDR1 is MDHEN and CDR2 is SYDVKM. V shed 6 bases and J 10 bases; nucleotides not matched to a gene: 9. The CDR3 runs to 14 residues.

The V and J genes are TRBV30 and TRBJ2-7; unclear D gene. In germline, CDR1 is GTSNPN, CDR2 SVGIG (reference sequence). CDR3 length: 13 residues. V lost 5 bases and J 4 bases, leaving 15 bases between the germline ends. The CDR3 region has the DNA TGTGCCTGGGCCCCTAGGGTCGTTTACGAGCAGTACTTC. Amino acid sequence: CAWAPRVVYEQYF.

V and J are TRBV6-6 and TRBJ2-3; the D gene could be TRBD1 or TRBD2 (5 bases each). Germline V gives CDR1 MNHNY, CDR2 SVGAGI (reference sequence). The CDR3 is made up of 15 amino acids. The V gene lost 6 bases and the J gene lost 3 bases, with 16 bases spanning the gap. In nucleotides, the CDR3 is TGTGCCAGCAGGTCCCGAGGGGATAGGACAGATACGCAGTATTTT. Protein: CASRSRGDRTDTQYF.

A remark on this clone: Other DNA sequences from this sample encode an identical CDR3 as well. This sequence joins TRBV6-5 and TRBJ2-2, with D hard to call. This CDR3 is built from 13 residues. Trimming pared 0 bases from V and 2 bases from J, leaving 1 base between. Germline V gives CDR1 MNHEY, CDR2 SVGAGI. CDR3 bases: TGTGCCAGCAGTTACTCTAACACCGGGGAGCTGTTTTTT. Protein sequence: CASSYSNTGELFF.